This T cell receptor (beta chain) was profiled in a study of blood T cell repertoires in COVID-19. Study summary: Sites across the United States, Italy and Spain contributed samples from acute and convalescent COVID-19. T cells, B-cell-depleted T cells, or PBMCs provided the cDNA or gDNA that served as material.

Using immunoSEQ multiplex PCR, the repertoire was profiled, and TCRdb retains in-frame clones only, with some absent. The data show 300,000 to 400,000 clones, with 65% to 90% seen just once and 4% to 5% held by the top ten. The germline V gene has CDR1 DFQATT and CDR2 SNEGSKA (reference sequence). Trimming cost V 3 bases and J 5 bases, with 16 bases left between them. CDR3 length: 14 amino acids. The chain is built from TRBV20-1 and TRBJ2-5; perhaps TRBD1 as D (5 bases). Sequences were obtained from PBMCs or T cells enriched from blood (not recorded which). This clonotype was sampled from a woman in her thirties or forties with acute COVID-19. CDR3 DNA: TGCAGTGCTAGTCCCGACACAGGTTGGGAGACCCAGTACTTC. Translated, it gives CSASPDTGWETQYF.